The source of this TCR beta chain is a study of blood T cell repertoires in COVID-19. Clones were read by immunoSEQ multiplex PCR, and TCRdb kept only the in-frame ones, dropping some. Seen here are some 65,000 clones, approximately 79% observed once, and the top ten hold roughly 6%. This TCR was recovered from a woman in her seventies with acute or convalescent COVID-19. The sample comprised peripheral blood.

In nucleotides, the CDR3 is TGTGCCAGCAGCGATAGGGGAACGGGTTATGGCTACACCTTC. Amino acids: CASSDRGTGYGYTF. This sequence joins TRBV7-9 and TRBJ1-2; D may be TRBD1 (5 bases). CDR3 length equals 14 residues. Germline-derived CDR1 and CDR2 are SEHNR and FQNEAQ (reference sequence). Between the trimmed V and J ends, which lost 5 bases and 5 bases, there was a span of 15 bases.